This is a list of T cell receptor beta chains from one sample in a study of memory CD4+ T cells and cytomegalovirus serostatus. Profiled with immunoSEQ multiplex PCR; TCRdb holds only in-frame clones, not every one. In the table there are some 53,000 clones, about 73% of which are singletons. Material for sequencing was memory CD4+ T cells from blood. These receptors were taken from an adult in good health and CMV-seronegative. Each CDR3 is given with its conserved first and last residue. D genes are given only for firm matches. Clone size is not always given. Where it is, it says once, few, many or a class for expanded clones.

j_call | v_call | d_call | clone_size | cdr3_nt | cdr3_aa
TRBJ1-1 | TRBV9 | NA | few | TGTGCCAGCAGCGCCTTAGGTGGGAACACTGAAGCTTTCTTT | CASSALGGNTEAFF
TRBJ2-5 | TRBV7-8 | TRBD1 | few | TGTGCCAGCAGCTTAGTGGGCAGGGGGCCGAAGGAGACCCAGTACTTC | CASSLVGRGPKETQYF
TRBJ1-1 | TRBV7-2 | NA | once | TGTGCCAGCAGCTTGGGGGGGCAGGCTTTCTTT | CASSLGGQAFF
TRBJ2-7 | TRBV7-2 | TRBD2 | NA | TGTGCCAGCAGCTTTGAAGCGGGGGTCCTCTACGAGCAGTACTTC | CASSFEAGVLYEQYF
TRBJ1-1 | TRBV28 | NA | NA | TGTGCCAGCCGCACTCCGGCCGTTGAAGCTTTCTTT | CASRTPAVEAFF
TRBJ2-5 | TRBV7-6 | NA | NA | TGTGCCAGCAGCCCCCGCCCCCCGAGCGGAGAGACCCAGTACTTC | CASSPRPPSGETQYF
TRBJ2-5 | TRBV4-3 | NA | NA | TGCGCCAGCAGCCAAGATAGGTCTTACGGGACCCAGTACTTC | CASSQDRSYGTQYF
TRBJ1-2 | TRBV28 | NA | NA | TGTGCCAGCAGTCTAAGACTTGTGTGGGGGACATCCTCGATTAACTATGGCTACACCTTC | CASSLRLVWGTSSINYGYTF
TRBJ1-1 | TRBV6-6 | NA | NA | TGTGCCAGCAGTTACTTCGACAGGAACACTGAAGCTTTCTTT | CASSYFDRNTEAFF
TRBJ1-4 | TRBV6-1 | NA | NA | TGTGCCAGCAGTGAAGCGAGGAAACGCGGTAATGAAAAACTGTTTTTT | CASSEARKRGNEKLFF
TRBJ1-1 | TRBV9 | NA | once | TGTGCCAGCAGCGAAGGACAGCCGGGAGCTGAAGCTTTCTTT | CASSEGQPGAEAFF
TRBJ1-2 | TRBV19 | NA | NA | TGTGCCAGTAGTATTAGGGAGGGTGGCTACACCTTC | CASSIREGGYTF
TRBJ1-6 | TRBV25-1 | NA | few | TGTGCCAGCAGTGATTCTGGGGGACGGTCACCCCTCCACTTT | CASSDSGGRSPLHF
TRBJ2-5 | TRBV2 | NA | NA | TGTGCCAGCAGTGTTAGGGGGGAGTGGGGTAGAGAGACCCAGTACTTC | CASSVRGEWGRETQYF
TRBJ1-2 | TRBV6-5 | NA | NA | TGTGCCAGCAGTCCAGGTGGGGTCAATCCTGGCTACACCTTC | CASSPGGVNPGYTF
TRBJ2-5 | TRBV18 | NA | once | TGTGCCAGCTCACCACCCACCGGGGGTATAGGGGCAGAGACCCAGTACTTC | CASSPPTGGIGAETQYF
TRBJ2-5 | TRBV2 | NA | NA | TGTGCCGGCAGTGGGGGTCAAGAGACCCAGTACTTC | CAGSGGQETQYF
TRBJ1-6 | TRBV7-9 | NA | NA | TGTGCCAGCAGCTTAGGAGGGATTGGTTCACCCCTCCACTTT | CASSLGGIGSPLHF
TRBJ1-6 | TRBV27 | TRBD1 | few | TGTGCCAGCAGTGGACAGGTGCCGGGGTATAATTCACCCCTCCACTTT | CASSGQVPGYNSPLHF
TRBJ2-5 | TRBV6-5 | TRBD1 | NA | TGTGCCAGCAGTTACTCCGGGACAGTCAAAGAGACCCAGTACTTC | CASSYSGTVKETQYF
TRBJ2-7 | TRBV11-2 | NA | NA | TGTGCCAGCAGCTCCATCGGGGGCCGGGGGCCAGACGAGCAGTACTTC | CASSSIGGRGPDEQYF
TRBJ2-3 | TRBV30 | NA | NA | TGTGCCTGCGGCCTGCCTGATACGCAGTATTTT | CACGLPDTQYF
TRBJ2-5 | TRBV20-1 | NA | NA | TGCAGTGTCGGACGTCAAGAGACCCAGTACTTC | CSVGRQETQYF
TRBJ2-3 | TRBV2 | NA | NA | TGTGCCAGCACGCCGGGAGTGAAATCAGATACGCAGTATTTT | CASTPGVKSDTQYF
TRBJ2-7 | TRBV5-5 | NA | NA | TGTGCCAGCAGCTTGGAGCACTTGCGGTCGAACGAGCAGTACTTC | CASSLEHLRSNEQYF
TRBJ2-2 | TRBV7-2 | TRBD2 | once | TGTGCCAGCAGACCCCCGGTTCGCGGGGGGGCCGGGGAGCTGTTTTTT | CASRPPVRGGAGELFF
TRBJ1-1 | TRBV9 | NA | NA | TGTGCCAGCAGCTTTGAACAGGGACCGGGCACTGAAGCTTTCTTT | CASSFEQGPGTEAFF
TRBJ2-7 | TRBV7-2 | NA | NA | TGTGCCAGCAGCTTACAAAGCTCCTACGAGCAGTACTTC | CASSLQSSYEQYF
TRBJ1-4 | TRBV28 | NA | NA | TGTGCCAGCAGTCCCCCGGACGGGGGAAAACTGTTTTTT | CASSPPDGGKLFF
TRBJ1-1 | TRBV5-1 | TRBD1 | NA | TGCGCCAGCAGGCAGGGGGAGGCGAACACTGAAGCTTTCTTT | CASRQGEANTEAFF
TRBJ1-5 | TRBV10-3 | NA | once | TGTGCCATCAGTGAGTCTACAGGTCAGCCCCAGCATTTT | CAISESTGQPQHF
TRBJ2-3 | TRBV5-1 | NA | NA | TGCGCCAGCAGCTTGGCCGGCATCCTTAATATTCACACAGATACGCAGTATTTT | CASSLAGILNIHTDTQYF
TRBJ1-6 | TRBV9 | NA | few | TGTGCCAGCAGCGTCCAGGAGCTTCCTAATTCACCCCTCCACTTT | CASSVQELPNSPLHF
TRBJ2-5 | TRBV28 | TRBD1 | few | TGTGCCAGCAGTTTCTCTTGGGACAGGAGTGAAGAGACCCAGTACTTC | CASSFSWDRSEETQYF
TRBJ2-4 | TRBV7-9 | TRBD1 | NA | TGTGCCAGCAGCTACCTCGACAGGGACGGGAACATTCAGTACTTC | CASSYLDRDGNIQYF
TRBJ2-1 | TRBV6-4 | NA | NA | TGTGCCAGCAGTCAACAGGGGAGGGTTTACAATGAGCAGTTCTTC | CASSQQGRVYNEQFF
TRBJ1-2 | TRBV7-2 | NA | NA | TGTGCCAGCAGCTTAGATCAAGGTGGCTACACCTTC | CASSLDQGGYTF
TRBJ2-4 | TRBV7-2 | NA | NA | TGTGCCAGCAGCAGGAAAAACATTCAGTACTTC | CASSRKNIQYF
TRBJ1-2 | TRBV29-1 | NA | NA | TGCAGCGTTGAAACAGGCGGATACTATGGCTACACCTTC | CSVETGGYYGYTF
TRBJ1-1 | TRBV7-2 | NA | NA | TGTGCCAGCAGCACCGGGGGGTCTGAAGCTTTCTTT | CASSTGGSEAFF
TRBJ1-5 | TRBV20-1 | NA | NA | TGCAGTGCGGGCGATCAGCCCCAGCATTTT | CSAGDQPQHF
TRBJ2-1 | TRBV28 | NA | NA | TGTGCCAGCAGGCTCGTTTATGAGCAGTTCTTC | CASRLVYEQFF
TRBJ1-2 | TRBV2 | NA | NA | TGTGCCAGCCCGAAGACGGTTATTGGCTACACCTTC | CASPKTVIGYTF
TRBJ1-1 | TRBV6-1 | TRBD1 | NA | TGTGCCAGCAGAACGGGACAGATCAGGGGCGCTGAAGCTTTCTTT | CASRTGQIRGAEAFF
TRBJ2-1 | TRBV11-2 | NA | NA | TGTGCCAGCAGCCTAGCCGGGGCACCTGATGCCGAGCAGTTCTTC | CASSLAGAPDAEQFF
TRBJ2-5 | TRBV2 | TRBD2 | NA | TGTGCCAGCAGTGTTAGCGGGGCCTTGGAGACCCAGTACTTC | CASSVSGALETQYF
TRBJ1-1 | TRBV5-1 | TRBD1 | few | TGCGCCAGCAGCCTTAACCGGGACAGTAACACTGAAGCTTTCTTT | CASSLNRDSNTEAFF
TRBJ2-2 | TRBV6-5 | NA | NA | TGTGCCAGCAGTTACGGGGACCGGAACACCGGGGAGCTGTTTTTT | CASSYGDRNTGELFF
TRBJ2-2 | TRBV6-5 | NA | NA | TGTGCCAGCAGCCGGTGGGGGGCGAACACCGGGGAGCTGTTTTTT | CASSRWGANTGELFF
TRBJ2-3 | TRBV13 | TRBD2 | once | TGTGCCAGCAGCCCTGGACTAGCGGGGGGTCCCGAGGATACGCAGTATTTT | CASSPGLAGGPEDTQYF
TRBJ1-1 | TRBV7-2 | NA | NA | TGTGCCAGCAGCTTAATGCGCACTGAAGCTTTCTTT | CASSLMRTEAFF
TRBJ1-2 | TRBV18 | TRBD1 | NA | TGTGCCAGCTCACCACCACAGGGGGCGCGTGGCTACACCTTC | CASSPPQGARGYTF
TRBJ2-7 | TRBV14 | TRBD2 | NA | TGTGCCAGCAGCTTTGGCGGGAGCTCCTACGAGCAGTACTTC | CASSFGGSSYEQYF
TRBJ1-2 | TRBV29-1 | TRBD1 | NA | TGCAGCGTTTGGACAGGGGAAGGTGGCTACACCTTC | CSVWTGEGGYTF
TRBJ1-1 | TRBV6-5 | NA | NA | TGTGCCAGCAGACCCCCGCGGCCCTGGGGTGAAGCTTTCTTT | CASRPPRPWGEAFF
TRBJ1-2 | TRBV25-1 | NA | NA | TGTGCCAGCAGCGCGGGACACTATGGCTACACCTTC | CASSAGHYGYTF
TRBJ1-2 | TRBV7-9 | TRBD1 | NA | TGTGCCAGCAGCTACAGGGGGTTGGGATACGGCTACACCTTC | CASSYRGLGYGYTF